Shown below are 24 T cell receptor beta chains from a single sample sequenced in a study of OX40 agonist ivuxolimab in advanced cancers. Generated by immunoSEQ multiplex PCR, the TCRdb table keeps only in-frame clones and is missing some. Among about 71,000 clones, about 91% were seen once, and the ten largest hold approximately 15%. Sequencing was performed on CD4+ or CD8+ T cells sorted from blood, taken in a trial of the OX40 agonist ivuxolimab. The receptors stem from an adult with an advanced solid tumor such as melanoma, head and neck, liver or kidney cancer.

This sequence joins TRBV28 and TRBJ1-2; 7 bases map to TRBD1. Per the germline V gene, CDR1 is MDHEN and CDR2 is SYDVKM. This CDR3 region has 14 residues. J lost 8 bases, V lost 6 bases, and 12 bases had no gene match. The CDR3 loop is CASSSDSTGTGYTF. The CDR3, as DNA: TGTGCCAGCAGCTCCGACTCGACAGGGACGGGCTACACCTTC.

This chain uses TRBV2 with TRBJ2-1; 11 nucleotides match TRBD2. Unmatched junction bases numbered 16, after V lost 6 bases and J lost 9 bases. This CDR3 contains 17 residues. The V gene's germline CDR1 is SNHLY and CDR2 FYNNEI. DNA of the CDR3: TGTGCCAGCAGCGGGGGGACTAGCGGAAAACTCAAGGGTGAGCAGTTCTTC. Protein product: CASSGGTSGKLKGEQFF.

This clone was observed once. The chain joins TRBV19 to TRBJ1-4; the D gene is possibly TRBD1 (5 bases). This CDR3 region has 14 residues. The V gene's germline CDR1 is LNHDA and CDR2 SQIVND (reference sequence). V gave up 10 bases and J gave up 8 bases, with 20 bases separating them. This CDR3 is CATKRAGSGEKLFF. CDR3 nucleotide sequence: TGTGCCACCAAACGGGCAGGGTCTGGAGAAAAACTGTTTTTT.

The gene calls are TRBV14 and TRBJ2-7; D may be TRBD2 (6 bases). V shed 2 bases and J shed 4 bases, with 15 bases lying between them. The CDR3 runs to 15 residues. Germline V gene data show CDR1 as SGHDN and CDR2 as FVKESK. The CDR3, as DNA: TGTGCCAGCAGCCAACTGACGGGAGTTCAGTACGAGCAGTACTTC. It is translated as CASSQLTGVQYEQYF.

This clone was counted between two and nine times. This chain links TRBV5-1 with TRBJ1-4; D possibly corresponds to TRBD1 (5 bases). In germline, CDR1 is SGHRS, CDR2 YFSETQ. Trimming took off 1 base at V and 8 bases at J, with 15 bases between the two ends. The CDR3 consists of 15 residues. The chain's CDR3 is CASSLSGNVGEKLFF. The CDR3 bases are TGCGCCAGCAGCTTGTCAGGGAATGTGGGAGAAAAACTGTTTTTT.

The chain carries TRBV2 and TRBJ2-1; tentatively, D is TRBD2 (5 bases). Deletions cut 4 bases from V and 8 bases from J, with 15 bases between. The CDR3 has 14 residues. The germline V gene has CDR1 SNHLY and CDR2 FYNNEI. The CDR3 coding sequence is TGTGCCAGCAGTGTTCCCGGTTTGAGGGATGAGCAGTTCTTC. Translated, it gives CASSVPGLRDEQFF.

The chain is built from TRBV28 and TRBJ2-1; 12 nucleotides align to TRBD2. CDR3 size: 15 residues. After removal of 5 bases from V and 6 bases from J, the junction contained 5 bases not matched to a gene. In germline, CDR1 is MDHEN, CDR2 SYDVKM. CDR3 protein: CASSAGTSGRNEQFF. CDR3 DNA: TGTGCCAGCAGTGCTGGGACTAGCGGGCGCAATGAGCAGTTCTTC.

V is TRBV6-5 and J is TRBJ2-7; D ambiguous. The CDR3 totals 14 residues. CDR1 and CDR2 (germline): MNHEY, SVGAGI. The V end was cut by 0 bases, the J end by 3 bases, with 9 bases between. The CDR3 bases are TGTGCCAGCAGTTACTCGAGCCCGGACTACGAGCAGTACTTC. Residues: CASSYSSPDYEQYF.

The chain joins TRBV5-6 to TRBJ2-3; 11 bases agree with TRBD2. CDR1 and CDR2 (germline): SGHDT, YYEEEE. The CDR3 contains 16 residues. J gave up 2 bases and V 0 bases, and 2 bases lay outside the gene matches. The CDR3 protein is CASSLVTSGITDTQYF. The CDR3 DNA reads as TGTGCCAGCAGCTTGGTGACTAGCGGGATCACAGATACGCAGTATTTT.

The V gene is TRBV30, the J gene TRBJ2-1; 8 nucleotides agree with TRBD2. Germline assignment: CDR1 GTSNPN and CDR2 SVGIG (reference sequence). J lost 9 bases, V lost 2 bases, and 6 bases had no gene match. The CDR3 consists of 13 residues. CDR3 DNA: TGTGCCTGGAGTTCGTTAGCGGGGTCTGAGCAGTTCTTC. Protein: CAWSSLAGSEQFF.

The table lists this clone with a count of one. The CDR3 DNA reads TGTGCTAGTGGGAGGGACGGAACCTACGAGCAGTACTTC. It is translated as CASGRDGTYEQYF. This rearrangement joins TRBV12-5 to TRBJ2-7, with D perhaps matching TRBD1 or TRBD2 (5 bases each). Looked up from germline, CDR1 is LGHNT and CDR2 is FRNRAP. The CDR3 sequence is 13 residues long. V dropped 6 bases and J dropped 2 bases, with 11 bases sitting between them.

The V call is TRBV6-4, the J call TRBJ2-1; maybe TRBD2 (6 bases). The CDR3 covers 13 residues. CDR1 and CDR2 from the germline V gene are MRHNA and SNTAGT. With 7 bases removed from V and 6 bases from J, the gap between germline ends came to 13 bases. Here the CDR3 reads CASNAGLRNEQFF. Written as DNA, the CDR3 is TGTGCCAGCAATGCTGGACTACGCAATGAGCAGTTCTTC.

The rearrangement joins TRBV5-6 to TRBJ2-5; 14 bases match TRBD2. Germline assignment: CDR1 SGHDT and CDR2 YYEEEE. This CDR3 comprises 18 residues. V was clipped by 0 bases and J by 4 bases; unmatched bases: 8. In DNA form, the CDR3 reads TGTGCCAGCAGCTTGGAGGGACTAGCGGGAGTTAGGAGAGAGACCCAGTACTTC. This codes for CASSLEGLAGVRRETQYF.

The gene calls are TRBV28 and TRBJ2-1; 8 bases are a match to TRBD2. This CDR3 region has 15 residues. Looked up from germline, CDR1 is MDHEN and CDR2 is SYDVKM. The V segment lost 4 bases and the J segment 11 bases; nucleotides outside the gene matches: 13. CDR3: CASSSVPGGGLKQFF. In nucleotides, the CDR3 is TGTGCCAGCAGTTCAGTCCCGGGAGGGGGGTTAAAGCAGTTCTTC.

A single count supports this clone. The chain is built from TRBV10-1 and TRBJ2-2, with 10 bases aligning to TRBD2. CDR1 and CDR2 from the germline V gene are WNHNN and SYGVQD (reference sequence). V shed 6 bases and J 0 bases; nucleotides not matched to a gene: 16. The CDR3 contains 20 residues. The CDR3 nucleotides are TGCGCCAGCAGAGATCATGGGCCTAGCGGGAGCCCAGCGAACACCGGGGAGCTGTTTTTT. Translation gives CASRDHGPSGSPANTGELFF.

The chain combines TRBV11-2 with TRBJ2-3, with D possibly being TRBD1 (5 bases). In germline, CDR1 is SGHAT, CDR2 FQNNGV. V shed 0 bases and J shed 1 base, with 14 bases lying between them. The CDR3 spans 17 residues. CDR3 region: CASSLDPRVSRTDTQYF. DNA for the CDR3: TGTGCCAGCAGCTTAGATCCCAGGGTTTCCCGCACAGATACGCAGTATTTT.

The V call is TRBV6-1, the J call TRBJ2-7; D is possibly TRBD1 (7 bases). CDR3 length: 14 residues. Germline assignment: CDR1 MNHNS and CDR2 SASEGT. V lost 1 base and J 4 bases, leaving 11 bases between the germline ends. The CDR3 DNA sequence: TGTGCCAGCAGTGAAGGCGGGACAGAATACGAGCAGTACTTC. Translating it yields CASSEGGTEYEQYF.

The chain has TRBV7-8 and TRBJ2-3; the match to TRBD2 covers 10 bases. Germline CDR1 is SGHVS and CDR2 is FQNEAQ. CDR3 length: 16 residues. J lost 3 bases, V lost 1 base, and 4 bases had no gene match. DNA of the CDR3: TGTGCCAGCAGCTTAGGAGGACTAGCGGATACAGATACGCAGTATTTT. Translation gives CASSLGGLADTDTQYF.

The chain recombines TRBV19 with TRBJ2-2, with 10 bases fitting TRBD1. CDR3 length: 17 residues. The V gene end was trimmed by 10 bases and the J gene end by 2 bases; junction bases not matched to a gene: 13. Germline V CDR1 and CDR2: LNHDA, SQIVND (reference sequence). CDR3 sequence: CATFLDRGFLNTGELFF. The CDR3 nucleotides read TGTGCCACTTTCCTGGACAGGGGGTTCTTAAACACCGGGGAGCTGTTTTTT.

This sequence joins TRBV10-1 and TRBJ2-5, with 9 bases matching TRBD2. The CDR3 runs 16 residues. The junction had 11 bases not matched to a gene; V was cut back by 4 bases and J by 5 bases. Germline lookup yields CDR1 WNHNN and CDR2 SYGVQD (reference sequence). CDR3: CASSGIAGASLETQYF. The DNA for the CDR3 is TGCGCCAGCAGTGGAATAGCGGGAGCCTCCCTGGAGACCCAGTACTTC.

The rearrangement links TRBV25-1 to TRBJ2-1; TRBD2 aligns across 8 bases. V was pared by 7 bases and J by 4 bases, with 6 bases of the junction left unmatched. Germline V CDR1 and CDR2: MGHDK, SYGVNS. The CDR3 is made up of 14 amino acids. As DNA, the CDR3 is TGTGCCAGCACCTTAGCGGGATTGTACAATGAGCAGTTCTTC. Its translation is CASTLAGLYNEQFF.

The V and J genes are TRBV28 and TRBJ1-3; D unclear. The CDR3 loop spans 15 amino acids. Germline CDR1 MDHEN, CDR2 SYDVKM. Trimming removed 2 bases at V and 0 bases at J, with 8 bases between. The CDR3 bases are TGTGCCAGCAGTTTACCCGAACACTCTGGAAACACCATATATTTT. Protein: CASSLPEHSGNTIYF.

This clone occurred once. Written as DNA, the CDR3 is TGCGCCAGCAGCCAAGATCGACGGGGGCGCACAGATACGCAGTATTTT. Its translation: CASSQDRRGRTDTQYF. The V gene is TRBV4-3, the J gene TRBJ2-3, with D possibly called TRBD1 or TRBD2 (6 bases each). This CDR3 region has 16 residues. Trimming removed 0 bases at V and 1 base at J, with 11 bases between. In germline, CDR1 is LGHNA, CDR2 YSLEER.

The rearrangement joins TRBV7-9 to TRBJ2-5; perhaps TRBD2 as D (6 bases). The CDR3 sequence is 14 residues long. Trimming removed 7 bases from V and 4 bases from J, with 16 bases in between. Germline V gives CDR1 SEHNR, CDR2 FQNEAQ (reference sequence). CDR3 sequence (DNA): TGTGCCAGCACCGGAGGGGATAGCCTAGAGACCCAGTACTTC. Translation gives CASTGGDSLETQYF.